These 24 T cell receptor beta chains were sequenced from one sample in a study of identical twins. Via MiXCR, TCRdb re-called the 5' RACE reads, giving one row per CDR3 protein. In the table there are some 560,000 distinct CDR3 sequences, just under 10% of which are singletons. Another study also made use of these data, one on yellow fever vaccine responses in identical twins.

Sequences were obtained from PBMCs. The source of these receptors is a woman aged 18-35 years in good health.

The table lists this clonotype with many counts. V usage is TRBV6-1 and J usage is TRBJ2-7; no firm D call. This CDR3 comprises 14 residues. Trimming shortened V by 8 bases and J by 0 bases, and 14 bases separated the two germline ends. In germline, CDR1 is MNHNS, CDR2 SASEGT. The CDR3 nucleotides read TGTGCCAGCCTTAAAACAGTCTCCTCCTACGAGCAGTACTTC. Translating gives CASLKTVSSYEQYF.

This clonotype was observed many times. The rearrangement uses TRBV3-1 and TRBJ2-7, with D perhaps matching TRBD1 (6 bases). Germline V gene lookup returns CDR1 LGHDT and CDR2 YNNKEL (reference sequence). The CDR3 extends over 15 amino acids. V lost 1 base to trimming and J lost 7 bases, with 17 bases between them. The CDR3 DNA reads TGTGCCAGCAGCCAAGGAACACAGGGAACGAGAGAGCAGTACTTC. As protein: CASSQGTQGTREQYF.

This clonotype occurred many times. The chain recombines TRBV6-2 or TRBV6-3 with TRBJ2-3; 12 nucleotides align to TRBD1. The germline gives CDR1 MNHEY, CDR2 SVGEGT. CDR3 size: 16 residues. J gave up 6 bases and V 6 bases, and 10 bases lay outside the gene matches. The CDR3, as DNA: TGTGCCAGCAGCAAAATTCGGGACAGGGGGCTGGATACGCAGTATTTT. Its protein product is CASSKIRDRGLDTQYF.

As for this clonotype: The junction departs from germline at one end; a sequencing error may be responsible. The V call is TRBV3-1, the J call TRBJ2-6; weak D call: TRBD1 (6 bases). This CDR3 has 17 residues. CDR1 LGHDT and CDR2 YNNKEL come from the germline V gene (reference sequence). CDR3 nucleotide sequence: TGTGCCACCAGCCAAGAGGTCTCAGGGGCTGGGGCCAACGTCCTGACTTTC. Protein: CATSQEVSGAGANVLTF. Using reference TRBV3-1 and TRBJ2-6 for the parts outside the CDR3, the full variable domain is DTAVSQTPKYLVTQMGNDKSIKCEQNLGHDTMYWYKQDSKKFLKIMFSYNNKELIINETVPNRFSPKSPDKAHLNLHINSLELGDSAVYFCATSQEVSGAGANVLTFGAGSRLTVL.

This rearrangement joins TRBV28 to TRBJ2-2, with D hard to call. V shed 2 bases and J shed 5 bases, with 24 bases lying between them. Germline V lookup: CDR1 MDHEN, CDR2 SYDVKM. The CDR3 spans 19 residues. This CDR3 reads CASSLLNPSIYGRTGELFF. The CDR3, as DNA: TGTGCCAGCAGTTTACTCAACCCTTCTATCTACGGAAGGACCGGGGAGCTGTTTTTT. Full variable domain (missing parts from reference TRBV28 and TRBJ2-2): DVKVTQSSRYLVKRTGEKVFLECVQDMDHENMFWYRQDPGLGLRLIYFSYDVKMKEKGDIPEGYSVSREKKERFSLILESASTNQTSMYLCASSLLNPSIYGRTGELFFGEGSRLTVL.

This clonotype was found a few times. The chain has TRBV10-3 and TRBJ2-7, with 7 bases fitting TRBD1. V was clipped by 0 bases and J by 2 bases; unmatched bases: 7. Looked up from germline, CDR1 is ENHRY and CDR2 is SYGVKD. The CDR3 consists of 16 residues. CDR3 in DNA: TGTGCCATCAGTGAGTCGCTGACAGGGCCTACCTACGAGCAGTACTTC. It codes for CAISESLTGPTYEQYF.

This clonotype was found a few times. The rearrangement links TRBV28 to TRBJ2-1, with D maybe TRBD1 (5 bases). Per the germline V gene, CDR1 is MDHEN and CDR2 is SYDVKM. V lost 5 bases and J 9 bases, leaving 8 bases between the germline ends. The CDR3 consists of 11 residues. The DNA for the CDR3 is TGTGCCAGCAGTAGGACAAGTGAGCAGTTCTTC. Amino acids: CASSRTSEQFF.

This clonotype was seen many times. The V gene is TRBV6-1, the J gene TRBJ2-4; 8 positions match TRBD2. There are 15 residues in the CDR3. V shed 4 bases, J shed 5 bases, and the junction held 7 bases outside the gene matches. Per germline, CDR1 MNHNS and CDR2 SASEGT. The CDR3 DNA reads as TGTGCCAGCAGTGGGGAGTCGGGGGGGCAAAACATTCAGTACTTC. Residues: CASSGESGGQNIQYF.

The J gene is TRBJ2-1, the V gene TRBV14; TRBD1 agrees at 7 bases. CDR1 and CDR2 from the germline V gene are SGHDN and FVKESK. V lost 7 bases, J lost 2 bases, and 8 bases stayed unmatched. The CDR3 loop spans 15 amino acids. In DNA, the CDR3 is TGTGCCAGCAAACACCGGGACAGTCCCTACAATGAGCAGTTCTTC. This gives the protein CASKHRDSPYNEQFF.

The rearrangement links TRBV5-1 to TRBJ2-2; 7 bases agree with TRBD1. CDR3 length: 18 residues. Germline V gives CDR1 SGHRS, CDR2 YFSETQ. After removal of 0 bases from V and 1 base from J, the junction contained 9 bases not matched to a gene. CDR3 sequence reads: CASSLAIGQAQNTGELFF. The CDR3 DNA sequence: TGCGCCAGCAGCTTGGCAATTGGACAGGCCCAGAACACCGGGGAGCTGTTTTTT.

The chain uses TRBV24-1 and TRBJ2-2, with 9 bases lining up with TRBD2. Per the germline V gene, CDR1 is KGHDR and CDR2 is SFDVKD. V was clipped by 3 bases and J by 3 bases; unmatched bases: 16. This CDR3 contains 20 residues. The CDR3 DNA is TGTGCCACCAGTGATCGGGGGCGAGCGGGAGGTCGCCCCGACACCGGGGAGCTGTTTTTT. Protein: CATSDRGRAGGRPDTGELFF.

The sample holds many counts of this clonotype. The rearrangement uses TRBV24-1 and TRBJ2-1; no reliable D call. V gave up 1 base and J gave up 7 bases, with 4 bases separating them. This CDR3 is built from 12 residues. Germline V gene sequence: CDR1 KGHDR, CDR2 SFDVKD. This chain's CDR3 is CATSDLFNEQFF. The CDR3 DNA sequence: TGTGCCACCAGTGATTTATTTAATGAGCAGTTCTTC.

V usage is TRBV5-1 and J usage is TRBJ2-1, with TRBD2 matching over 13 bases. This CDR3 has 20 amino acids. The germline V gene encodes CDR1 SGHRS and CDR2 YFSETQ. The J segment lost 0 bases and the V segment lost 0 bases, leaving 9 bases of the junction unmatched. CDR3 protein: CASSLVQLAGGQSSYNEQFF. DNA of the CDR3: TGCGCCAGCAGCTTGGTTCAACTAGCGGGGGGGCAAAGCTCCTACAATGAGCAGTTCTTC.

This clonotype was detected a few times. V is TRBV5-1 and J is TRBJ2-2, with 8 bases aligning to TRBD1. Germline V gives CDR1 SGHRS, CDR2 YFSETQ. The CDR3 totals 16 residues. V gave up 5 bases and J gave up 1 base; unmatched junction bases: 7. The CDR3: CASRRTGQENTGELFF. Here the CDR3 DNA reads TGCGCCAGCAGAAGAACGGGACAGGAGAACACCGGGGAGCTGTTTTTT. The full variable domain, rest sourced from reference TRBV5-1 and TRBJ2-2, is KAGVTQTPRYLIKTRGQQVTLSCSPISGHRSVSWYQQTPGQGLQFLFEYFSETQRNKGNFPGRFSGRQFSNSRSEMNVSTLELGDSALYLCASRRTGQENTGELFFGEGSRLTVL.

This clonotype occurred many times. This chain connects TRBV24-1 to TRBJ2-1, with D hard to call. V shed 3 bases and J shed 3 bases, with 14 bases lying between them. Per germline, CDR1 KGHDR and CDR2 SFDVKD. The CDR3 length is 16 residues. As DNA, the CDR3 is TGTGCCACCAGTGATGGTCCAGGATCGGGCTACAATGAGCAGTTCTTC. Translated: CATSDGPGSGYNEQFF.

This clonotype showed up many times. The chain joins TRBV29-1 to TRBJ1-2, with a possible D match to TRBD1 (5 bases). CDR3 length equals 14 residues. Germline assignment: CDR1 SQVTM and CDR2 ANQGSEA. V lost 2 bases and J lost 0, with 10 bases in between. The CDR3 loop is CSVEWGSTNYGYTF. CDR3 in DNA: TGCAGCGTTGAATGGGGGAGTACTAACTATGGCTACACCTTC.

This chain connects TRBV20-1 to TRBJ2-1; possibly TRBD1 for D (5 bases). The ends were cut back, 7 bases at V and 0 bases at J, with 13 bases in the middle. Germline V gene lookup returns CDR1 DFQATT and CDR2 SNEGSKA (reference sequence). The CDR3 extends over 14 amino acids. CDR3 loop: CSEEADSSYNEQFF. Written as DNA, the CDR3 is TGCAGTGAGGAAGCCGACAGCTCCTACAATGAGCAGTTCTTC.

For the CDR3, the DNA is TGTGCCAGCAGTCCCGCTGACAGGGGGCCTAGTGAAGCTTTCTTT. Protein product: CASSPADRGPSEAFF. The chain joins TRBV12-3 or TRBV12-4 to TRBJ1-1, with 10 bases lining up with TRBD1. After removal of 5 bases from V and 7 bases from J, the junction contained 10 bases not matched to a gene. CDR3 length: 15 amino acids.

The rearrangement links TRBV6-1 to TRBJ2-7; 7 nucleotides align to TRBD1. This CDR3 is 14 amino acids long. After removal of 7 bases from V and 0 bases from J, the junction contained 6 bases not matched to a gene. Germline loops: CDR1 MNHNS, CDR2 SASEGT. DNA for the CDR3: TGTGCCAGCAAGAAGGGACAGTCCTCCTACGAGCAGTACTTC. This gives the protein CASKKGQSSYEQYF.

This rearrangement joins TRBV3-1 to TRBJ2-7; maybe TRBD1 (6 bases). The CDR3 length is 15 residues. The V gene's germline CDR1 is LGHDT and CDR2 YNNKEL (reference sequence). The ends were cut back, 1 base at V and 6 bases at J, with 16 bases in the middle. In nucleotides, the CDR3 is TGTGCCAGCAGCCAAGTATTAGGGACATTCTCCGAGCAGTACTTC. Protein sequence: CASSQVLGTFSEQYF.

This clonotype was counted only a few times. The rearrangement links TRBV6-2 or TRBV6-3 to TRBJ2-7, with D perhaps matching TRBD2 (5 bases). Germline assignment: CDR1 MNHEY and CDR2 SVGEGT. There are 14 residues in the CDR3. V lost 8 bases and J lost 0, with 14 bases in between. The CDR3 sequence: CASGLRESSYEQYF. The CDR3 bases are TGTGCCAGCGGTCTAAGGGAGTCCTCCTACGAGCAGTACTTC.

This clonotype has at least ten counts. The gene calls are TRBV5-5 and TRBJ2-1, with D unclear. CDR1 and CDR2 (germline): SGHKS, YYEKEE (reference sequence). The CDR3 consists of 15 residues. V was shortened by 1 base and J by 4 bases, with 12 bases between the two germline ends. As DNA, the CDR3 is TGTGCCAGCAGCTTGAGCGAAGGGATTTACAATGAGCAGTTCTTC. It translates to CASSLSEGIYNEQFF.

This clonotype was counted ten times or more. This rearrangement joins TRBV10-2 to TRBJ2-1, with D perhaps matching TRBD2 (6 bases). CDR3 length: 13 amino acids. Germline-derived CDR1 and CDR2 are WSHSY and SAAADI. Trimming left V 1 base short and J 6 bases short, with 7 bases between. Written as DNA, the CDR3 is TGCGCCAGCAGTGAGTGGGAGGTCAATGAGCAGTTCTTC. It yields the protein CASSEWEVNEQFF.

This clonotype has just a few counts. CDR3 sequence (DNA): TGTGCCAGCAGCCAGACTAGCGCGTATGACACCGGGGAGCTGTTTTTT. This codes for CASSQTSAYDTGELFF. The V call is TRBV3-1, the J call TRBJ2-2; 8 bases fit TRBD2. The junction had 6 bases not matched to a gene; V was cut back by 3 bases and J by 3 bases. The CDR3 extends over 16 amino acids. The germline V gene has CDR1 LGHDT and CDR2 YNNKEL (reference sequence). Using reference TRBV3-1 and TRBJ2-2 for the parts outside the CDR3, the full variable domain is DTAVSQTPKYLVTQMGNDKSIKCEQNLGHDTMYWYKQDSKKFLKIMFSYNNKELIINETVPNRFSPKSPDKAHLNLHINSLELGDSAVYFCASSQTSAYDTGELFFGEGSRLTVL.